This T cell receptor beta chain stems from a study of blood T cell repertoires in COVID-19 (dated by TCRdb to 2018 to 2021). Concerning the study at large: Collaborator samples came from the United States, Italy and Spain and covered acute and convalescent phases of COVID-19. The material from the prospective study consisted of cDNA or gDNA derived from T cells, B-cell-depleted T cells, or PBMCs. The dataset comprised deeply sampled blood TCRbeta repertoires from subjects exposed to, actively infected with, or recovered from COVID-19. The repertoires were made available in a free public database intended to serve as a resource for research on the immune response to SARS-CoV-2. The samples were drawn from the first 160 participants of the ongoing ImmuneRACE study and from 1,200 or so subjects provided by 6 global collaborators. Nearly every sample came with metadata listing a de-identified subject ID, COVID-19 status, age in years and sex. Where available, HLA class I and class II types were obtained from metadata supplied by the sample provider rather than from assay-based typing. Beyond this particular receptor, the publication reports: How much clinical and demographic metadata was included differed by source and by participant, and the metadata was provided uncurated.

This clone was seen just once. Its binding antigen is unknown. No per-base quality is available; no much larger clone lies one base away. Germline trimming amounts to 2 bases on V and 5 bases on J, with 8 as the count of junction bases outside the gene matches. In the germline V gene, CDR1 corresponds to KGHSH and CDR2 to LQKENI. The CDR3, cysteine through phenylalanine, is 15 amino acids long. CDR3 DNA is the only sequence kept; it has 45 bases, read in frame from the first base. The immunoSEQ Assay, a bias-controlled multiplex PCR, was used to amplify TCRbeta CDR3 regions from genomic DNA. For the original study's pipeline: Within the assay, amplification of reference gene primers was used to estimate how many nucleated cells each sample contained. Sequence reads were collapsed and filtered to measure the absolute abundance of every unique TCRbeta CDR3 rearrangement. For each sample, productive Simpson clonality was calculated as the square root of Simpson's diversity index across productive rearrangements. TCRdb carries this immuneACCESS record with in-frame sequences only. Its versions omit some clonotypes, under half of them owing to an unresolved V gene in the studies checked, with the rest unexplained. That table gives V, J and clone size, and the DNA gave D and trimming. The sample yields around 170,000 clones; around 80% were counted once. Approximately 7% of the sample is taken by the ten largest.

The collaborating institutions used their own protocols to collect whole blood in K2EDTA tubes. For TCRbeta analysis, collaborators shipped samples as frozen whole blood, isolated PBMCs, or DNA extracted from either of those sample types. Sequencing was done on a sample of peripheral blood. The chain joins TRBV18 to TRBJ1-2, and TRBD1 matches 7 of the central bases. This TCR derives from a man between 65 and 80 years old with active or convalescent COVID-19. The sequenced DNA is TGTGCCAGCTCACCATCTGGGACAGAGTTATATGGCTACACCTTC. It translates as CASSPSGTELYGYTF.